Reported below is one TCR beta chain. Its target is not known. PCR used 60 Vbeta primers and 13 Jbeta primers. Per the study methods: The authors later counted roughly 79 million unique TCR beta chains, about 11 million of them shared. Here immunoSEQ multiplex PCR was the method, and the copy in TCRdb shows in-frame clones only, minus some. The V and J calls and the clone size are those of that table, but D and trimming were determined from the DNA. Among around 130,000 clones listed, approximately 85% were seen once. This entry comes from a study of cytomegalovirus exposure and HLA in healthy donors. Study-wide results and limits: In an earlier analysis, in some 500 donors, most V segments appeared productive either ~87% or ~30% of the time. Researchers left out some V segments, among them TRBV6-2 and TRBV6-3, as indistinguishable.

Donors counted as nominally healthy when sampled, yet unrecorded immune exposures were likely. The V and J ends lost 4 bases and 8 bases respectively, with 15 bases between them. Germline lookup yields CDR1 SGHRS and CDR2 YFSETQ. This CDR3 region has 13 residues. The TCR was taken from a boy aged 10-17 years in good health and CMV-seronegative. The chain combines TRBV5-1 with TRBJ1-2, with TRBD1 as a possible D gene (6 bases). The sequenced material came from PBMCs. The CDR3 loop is CASSATGFYGYTF. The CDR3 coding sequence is TGCGCCAGCAGCGCGACAGGTTTTTACGGCTACACCTTC.